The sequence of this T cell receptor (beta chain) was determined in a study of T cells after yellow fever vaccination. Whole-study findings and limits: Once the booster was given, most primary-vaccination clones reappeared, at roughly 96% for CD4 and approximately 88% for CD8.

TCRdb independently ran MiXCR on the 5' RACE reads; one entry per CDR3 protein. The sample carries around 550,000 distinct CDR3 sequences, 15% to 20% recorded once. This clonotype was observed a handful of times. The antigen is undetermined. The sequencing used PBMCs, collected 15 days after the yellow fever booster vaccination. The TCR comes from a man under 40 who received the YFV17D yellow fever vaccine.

Here the CDR3 reads CASSNYGELFF. The CDR3 DNA sequence: TGCGCCAGCAGTAATTACGGGGAGCTGTTTTTT. The rearrangement uses TRBV10-1 and TRBJ2-2; D is ambiguous. Germline V gene lookup returns CDR1 WNHNN and CDR2 SYGVQD (reference sequence). The ends were cut back, 5 bases at V and 7 bases at J, with 5 bases in the middle. This CDR3 has 11 residues.